One and the same sample provided the 30 T cell receptor beta chains below, sequenced in a study of cytomegalovirus exposure and HLA in healthy donors. PCR was performed using 60 Vbeta and 13 Jbeta primers. Sequencing was performed with immunoSEQ multiplex PCR; in TCRdb, only in-frame clones are kept and a portion is missing. The repertoire holds about 120,000 clones, with around 85% as singletons. Specimen: PBMCs. These receptors were collected from a man under 40 in good health and CMV-seronegative.

The chain is built from TRBV28 and TRBJ2-3; TRBD1 is a possible D gene (6 bases). This CDR3 is built from 15 residues. The germline V gene encodes CDR1 MDHEN and CDR2 SYDVKM. Trimming removed 2 bases from V and 7 bases from J, with 16 bases in between. The CDR3, as DNA: TGTGCCAGCAGTTTAGGGGGCGAAACCTCGTATACGCAGTATTTT. Translating gives CASSLGGETSYTQYF.

This chain connects TRBV7-2 to TRBJ2-2; D unresolved. The CDR3 extends over 14 amino acids. The ends were cut back, 0 bases at V and 3 bases at J, with 5 bases in the middle. In germline, CDR1 is SGHTA, CDR2 FQGNSA. The CDR3 protein is CASSLASYTGELFF. CDR3 DNA: TGTGCCAGCAGCTTAGCGTCGTACACCGGGGAGCTGTTTTTT.

The rearrangement links TRBV6-6 to TRBJ2-1, with D possibly being TRBD2 (5 bases). The CDR3 totals 15 residues. Germline CDR1 MNHNY, CDR2 SVGAGI (reference sequence). V gave up 0 bases and J gave up 0 bases, with 6 bases separating them. For the CDR3, the DNA is TGTGCCAGCAGTTACTCCCGGGACTCCTACAATGAGCAGTTCTTC. Protein: CASSYSRDSYNEQFF.

This clone was detected once. The chain couples TRBV5-6 to TRBJ2-1; TRBD1 matches at 9 bases. This CDR3 is built from 16 residues. Trimming cost V 3 bases and J 9 bases; bases outside gene matches: 13. Germline CDR1 is SGHDT and CDR2 is YYEEEE. CDR3 bases: TGTGCCAGCAGCTCCTCCGGGACAGGGTGGGAACGTGAGCAGTTCTTC. Its protein product is CASSSSGTGWEREQFF.

V and J are TRBV5-1 and TRBJ2-5, with 8 bases aligning to TRBD2. Germline values: CDR1 SGHRS, CDR2 YFSETQ. The CDR3 extends over 13 amino acids. V was clipped by 5 bases and J by 10 bases; unmatched bases: 10. CDR3 amino acids: CASRPGGGHSQYF. DNA of the CDR3: TGCGCCAGCAGGCCTGGCGGGGGGCATAGCCAGTACTTC.

The V gene is TRBV28, the J gene TRBJ2-5; 8 bases map to TRBD1. The end of the DNA is better explained by TRBJ2-7, so the J call may be wrong. CDR3 size: 14 residues. CDR1 and CDR2 from the germline V gene are MDHEN and SYDVKM. The CDR3 DNA is TGTGCCAGCAGTCCGACAGGGGACTCCTACGAGCAGTACTTC. Translated: CASSPTGDSYEQYF.

The chain couples TRBV7-2 to TRBJ1-1; a possible D gene is TRBD1 (6 bases). With 5 bases removed from V and 6 bases from J, the gap between germline ends came to 16 bases. Germline V lookup: CDR1 SGHTA, CDR2 FQGNSA. The CDR3 is 14 residues long. CDR3: CASSPNRVRAEAFF. CDR3 bases: TGTGCCAGCAGCCCTAACAGGGTTAGGGCTGAAGCTTTCTTT.

This clone has a handful of counts. The gene calls are TRBV19 and TRBJ2-7; D ambiguous. Germline-derived CDR1 and CDR2 are LNHDA and SQIVND (reference sequence). Trimming took off 5 bases at V and 3 bases at J, with 20 bases between the two ends. The CDR3 runs to 16 residues. The CDR3: CASSPRSFSLLYEQYF. The CDR3 DNA follows: TGTGCCAGTAGTCCCCGGAGTTTTTCCCTCCTCTACGAGCAGTACTTC. Full variable domain (missing parts from reference TRBV19 and TRBJ2-7): DGGITQSPKYLFRKEGQNVTLSCEQNLNHDAMYWYRQDPGQGLRLIYYSQIVNDFQKGDIAEGYSVSREKKESFPLTVTSAQKNPTAFYLCASSPRSFSLLYEQYFGPGTRLTVT.

The V gene is TRBV5-6, the J gene TRBJ1-1, with D unclear. The CDR3 contains 12 residues. Trimming took off 2 bases at V and 1 base at J, with 3 bases between the two ends. Per the germline V gene, CDR1 is SGHDT and CDR2 is YYEEEE. This CDR3 reads CASSFQNTEAFF. The CDR3 nucleotides are TGTGCCAGCAGCTTCCAGAACACTGAAGCTTTCTTT.

V gene TRBV19 combines with J gene TRBJ2-1, with 11 bases aligning to TRBD2. From germline, CDR1 is LNHDA and CDR2 SQIVND (reference sequence). CDR3 length equals 18 residues. J lost 5 bases, V lost 5 bases, and 14 bases had no gene match. Here the CDR3 reads CASSLRARLAGPNNEQFF. DNA of the CDR3: TGTGCCAGTAGTCTACGGGCCAGACTAGCGGGGCCTAACAATGAGCAGTTCTTC.

The chain employs TRBV7-6 and TRBJ2-7; TRBD1 matches at 9 bases. The germline V gene has CDR1 SGHVS and CDR2 FNYEAQ. The CDR3 is 12 amino acids. V shed 0 bases and J 9 bases; nucleotides not matched to a gene: 0. Here the CDR3 DNA reads TGTGCCAGCAGCTTAGCGACAGGGGGGCAGTACTTC. The encoded protein is CASSLATGGQYF. The complete variable domain, with remaining parts taken from reference TRBV7-6 and TRBJ2-7, reads GAGVSQSPRYKVTKRGQDVALRCDPISGHVSLYWYRQALGQGPEFLTYFNYEAQQDKSGLPNDRFSAERPEGSISTLTIQRTEQRDSAMYRCASSLATGGQYFGPGTRLTVT.

V usage is TRBV19 and J usage is TRBJ2-1, with 8 bases matching TRBD1. V was clipped by 6 bases and J by 3 bases; unmatched bases: 10. The CDR3 has 16 residues. CDR1 and CDR2 from the germline V gene are LNHDA and SQIVND (reference sequence). As DNA, the CDR3 is TGTGCCAGTAGGACTGACAGGGGAAATAGCTACAATGAGCAGTTCTTC. Its translation is CASRTDRGNSYNEQFF.

The CDR3 nucleotides are TGCGCCAGCAGCTTGGGGGGGGGCGGAAACATTCAGTACTTC. This encodes CASSLGGGGNIQYF. The chain is built from TRBV5-1 and TRBJ2-4; tentative D call: TRBD2 (7 bases). The CDR3 totals 14 residues. In germline, CDR1 is SGHRS, CDR2 YFSETQ. Trimming cost V 0 bases and J 6 bases, with 10 bases left between them.

The chain joins TRBV5-4 to TRBJ2-1; 8 bases map to TRBD2. The CDR3 spans 15 residues. The germline V gene has CDR1 SGHNT and CDR2 YYREEE (reference sequence). Germline trimming cut 4 bases from V and 6 bases from J; bases unmatched to any gene: 9. The CDR3 protein is CASSPMGLVPNEQFF. CDR3 nucleotide sequence: TGTGCCAGCAGCCCTATGGGACTAGTCCCCAATGAGCAGTTCTTC.

The chain carries TRBV7-9 and TRBJ1-4; a possible D gene is TRBD1 (6 bases). Deletions cut 5 bases from V and 8 bases from J, with 15 bases between. The CDR3 contains 14 residues. Per germline, CDR1 SEHNR and CDR2 FQNEAQ (reference sequence). CDR3 loop: CASSVGGQWEKLFF. The CDR3 DNA follows: TGTGCCAGCAGCGTCGGGGGGCAATGGGAAAAACTGTTTTTT.

This clone was recorded only once. This chain connects TRBV10-3 to TRBJ1-2; 9 bases match TRBD1. CDR1 ENHRY and CDR2 SYGVKD come from the germline V gene. The V gene end was trimmed by 8 bases and the J gene end by 6 bases; junction bases not matched to a gene: 7. CDR3 length: 13 amino acids. Here the CDR3 reads CAIHGTGLDGYTF. DNA of the CDR3: TGTGCCATCCACGGGACAGGGCTCGATGGCTACACCTTC.

A few counts support this clone. The CDR3 sequence: CATSNFGGGNFNEQFF. The DNA for the CDR3 is TGTGCCACCAGCAATTTCGGGGGGGGGAATTTCAATGAGCAGTTCTTC. The chain couples TRBV15 to TRBJ2-1, with 8 positions matching TRBD2. The V gene end was trimmed by 4 bases and the J gene end by 6 bases; junction bases not matched to a gene: 11. The CDR3 loop spans 16 amino acids. CDR1 and CDR2 from the germline V gene are LNHNV and YYDKDF (reference sequence).

This chain uses TRBV7-9 with TRBJ1-2; D perhaps matches TRBD1 (6 bases). This CDR3 spans 13 amino acids. Germline CDR1 SEHNR, CDR2 FQNEAQ (reference sequence). V lost 3 bases and J 3 bases, leaving 8 bases between the germline ends. The CDR3 loop is CASSLQGYYGYTF. CDR3 DNA sequence: TGTGCCAGCAGCTTGCAGGGGTACTATGGCTACACCTTC.

In this sample, this clone turned up once. The gene calls are TRBV5-1 and TRBJ2-3; TRBD2 is a possible D gene (5 bases). CDR1 and CDR2 from the germline V gene are SGHRS and YFSETQ. The CDR3 is 15 amino acids. V shed 5 bases and J shed 5 bases, with 18 bases lying between them. CDR3 DNA sequence: TGCGCCAGCAGAAAAGGACTCCCGTCCGGAGATACGCAGTATTTT. The encoded protein is CASRKGLPSGDTQYF.

The chain is built from TRBV6-5 and TRBJ1-1; TRBD1 might be the D (6 bases). V was pared by 5 bases and J by 1 base, with 8 bases between. CDR3 length equals 13 residues. CDR1 is MNHEY and CDR2 is SVGAGI in the germline V gene. CDR3 nucleotides: TGTGCCAGCAGTCGACAGGCGAACACTGAAGCTTTCTTT. Translating gives CASSRQANTEAFF.

This sequence joins TRBV19 and TRBJ2-5; D gene ambiguous. V lost 3 bases, J lost 5 bases, and 10 bases lay in between. The CDR3 covers 13 residues. From germline, CDR1 is LNHDA and CDR2 SQIVND (reference sequence). In DNA form, the CDR3 reads TGTGCCAGTAGTATCCGACCGAGGGAGACCCAGTACTTC. Translation gives CASSIRPRETQYF.

This chain uses TRBV5-1 with TRBJ2-3; TRBD2 might be the D (6 bases). Deletions cut 2 bases from V and 3 bases from J, with 7 bases between. CDR3 length equals 13 residues. Germline CDR1 is SGHRS and CDR2 is YFSETQ. CDR3 DNA: TGCGCCAGCAGCTTCGGGGGAACAGATACGCAGTATTTT. Amino acid sequence: CASSFGGTDTQYF.

This clone has only one observation. The chain combines TRBV9 with TRBJ2-1, with 10 nucleotides matching TRBD2. Germline assignment: CDR1 SGDLS and CDR2 YYNGEE. The CDR3 contains 15 residues. The junction had 4 bases not matched to a gene; V was cut back by 2 bases and J by 5 bases. CDR3 DNA: TGTGCCAGCAGCGTCGGGCTAGCGGGAGACAATGAGCAGTTCTTC. It translates to CASSVGLAGDNEQFF.

CDR3: CASSIRLAGGNTGELFF. In nucleotides, the CDR3 is TGTGCCAGTAGTATCCGACTAGCGGGGGGGAACACCGGGGAGCTGTTTTTT. The chain couples TRBV19 to TRBJ2-2, with 13 bases aligning to TRBD2. The J segment lost 1 base and the V segment lost 3 bases, leaving 2 bases of the junction unmatched. This CDR3 region has 17 residues. The V gene's germline CDR1 is LNHDA and CDR2 SQIVND (reference sequence).

This sequence joins TRBV5-1 and TRBJ2-7, with a possible D match to TRBD2 (6 bases). The V end lost 0 bases, the J end lost 1 base, and 17 bases lay between the germline ends. Germline V gives CDR1 SGHRS, CDR2 YFSETQ. CDR3 length: 17 residues. The CDR3 DNA reads as TGCGCCAGCAGCTTGGTGGGGGGTAATGGACTGTCCTACGAGCAGTACTTC. Translating it yields CASSLVGGNGLSYEQYF.

This clone showed up just a few times. The chain links TRBV27 to TRBJ1-2, with 9 bases identical to TRBD1. The V gene's germline CDR1 is MNHEY and CDR2 SMNVEV (reference sequence). The CDR3 is made up of 17 amino acids. With V trimmed by 9 bases and J by 4 bases, 18 bases remained unmatched. The CDR3 protein is CASSSVVTGGLIYGYTF. The CDR3 bases are TGTGCCAGTTCCTCCGTAGTCACAGGGGGCCTGATCTATGGCTACACCTTC.

The chain is built from TRBV4-1 and TRBJ1-3; possible D gene TRBD1, 6 bases. CDR3 length: 20 amino acids. Trimming took off 3 bases at V and 3 bases at J, with 27 bases between the two ends. CDR1 and CDR2 (germline): MGHRA, YSYEKL. CDR3: CASSHQVGASLGVFGNTIYF. In DNA form, the CDR3 reads TGCGCCAGCAGCCACCAGGTGGGGGCCTCGCTGGGAGTATTTGGAAACACCATATATTTT.

Remarks on this clone: Sequence at one end of the junction differs from germline and may be a read error. The V and J genes are TRBV30 and TRBJ2-4; D is possibly TRBD1 (5 bases). CDR3 size: 13 residues. Germline loops: CDR1 GTSNPN, CDR2 SVGIG (reference sequence). The CDR3 DNA sequence: TGTGCCTGGAGTACAGGAGAAAAAAACAGTCAGTACTTC. Amino acid sequence: CAWSTGEKNSQYF.

The chain combines TRBV7-2 with TRBJ2-5; 7 bases match TRBD1. With the DNA end fitting TRBJ2-7 better, the J assignment may be wrong. There are 15 residues in the CDR3. In germline, CDR1 is SGHTA, CDR2 FQGNSA. CDR3 sequence: CASSRTGKGSYEQYF. The DNA of the CDR3 is TGTGCCAGCAGCAGGACAGGAAAGGGCTCCTACGAGCAGTACTTC.

CDR3 in amino acids: CASGLAGGHTGELFF. The CDR3 nucleotides read TGTGCCAGCGGACTAGCGGGGGGCCACACCGGGGAGCTGTTTTTT. The chain recombines TRBV28 with TRBJ2-2; 14 bases line up with TRBD2. This CDR3 has 15 residues. Trimming cost V 8 bases and J 3 bases; bases outside gene matches: 2. From germline, CDR1 is MDHEN and CDR2 SYDVKM.